One sample yielded the 22 T cell receptor beta chains listed below, sequenced in a study of cytomegalovirus exposure and HLA in healthy donors. PCR was performed using 60 Vbeta and 13 Jbeta primers. Sequenced by immunoSEQ multiplex PCR; TCRdb stores in-frame clones only, minus some. Among 150,000 to 200,000 clones listed, 70% to 80% were seen once. The source material was PBMCs. The receptors were sampled from a man aged 18 to 35 in good health and CMV-seronegative.

The chain links TRBV11-3 to TRBJ2-1; D remains unclear. Germline V gives CDR1 SGHNT, CDR2 YENEEA. The V end was cut by 4 bases, the J end by 3 bases, with 7 bases between. The CDR3 is 13 residues long. For the CDR3, the DNA is TGTGCCAGCAGCTCAATAGACTACAATGAGCAGTTCTTC. Amino acid sequence: CASSSIDYNEQFF.

The chain employs TRBV9 and TRBJ2-1, with D perhaps matching TRBD2 (6 bases). The CDR3 is made up of 12 amino acids. Trimming removed 4 bases at V and 6 bases at J, with 8 bases between. Germline V gene data show CDR1 as SGDLS and CDR2 as YYNGEE. The CDR3 DNA reads as TGTGCCAGCAGCCCGGAGGGCAATGAGCAGTTCTTC. It specifies CASSPEGNEQFF.

This chain connects TRBV18 to TRBJ1-3; TRBD1 matches at 7 bases. The CDR3 contains 17 residues. The ends lost 2 bases at V and 0 bases at J; junction bases unmatched: 7. The V gene's germline CDR1 is KGHSH and CDR2 LQKENI. The CDR3 nucleotides read TGTGCCAGCTCACCAACAGGGGCCTCATCCTCTGGAAACACCATATATTTT. It yields the protein CASSPTGASSSGNTIYF.

The chain combines TRBV28 with TRBJ1-3, with D maybe TRBD1 (5 bases). Germline V gene data show CDR1 as MDHEN and CDR2 as SYDVKM. The ends were cut back, 5 bases at V and 2 bases at J, with 13 bases in the middle. This CDR3 comprises 15 residues. CDR3 coding DNA: TGTGCCAGCAGTCCTATCAGGGTACCTGGAAACACCATATATTTT. Protein: CASSPIRVPGNTIYF.

This sequence joins TRBV10-2 and TRBJ2-1; the match to TRBD2 covers 9 bases. V lost 0 bases and J lost 8; bases outside the gene matches: 11. This CDR3 has 17 amino acids. The germline V gene has CDR1 WSHSY and CDR2 SAAADI. This chain's CDR3 is CASSESGGSGSFDEQFF. Here the CDR3 DNA reads TGCGCCAGCAGTGAGTCGGGGGGTAGCGGGAGCTTCGATGAGCAGTTCTTC.

V is TRBV7-8 and J is TRBJ2-1; D may be TRBD2 (5 bases). Trimming removed 5 bases from V and 4 bases from J, with 27 bases in between. The germline gives CDR1 SGHVS, CDR2 FQNEAQ. This CDR3 has 19 amino acids. CDR3 bases: TGTGCCAGCAGCCACTCGTTAGATTATCTCCGGGGTTCTTACAATGAGCAGTTCTTC. Translated, it gives CASSHSLDYLRGSYNEQFF.

The rearrangement links TRBV6-5 to TRBJ1-1; no reliable D call. Trimming left V 2 bases short and J 1 base short, with 8 bases between. Germline loops: CDR1 MNHEY, CDR2 SVGAGI. CDR3 size: 14 residues. CDR3 sequence: CASSYREGNTEAFF. The CDR3 coding sequence is TGTGCCAGCAGTTACCGGGAAGGGAACACTGAAGCTTTCTTT.

The chain has TRBV29-1 and TRBJ1-1; D is unresolved. The V gene's germline CDR1 is SQVTM and CDR2 ANQGSEA. The CDR3 consists of 14 residues. Trimming removed 5 bases from V and 4 bases from J, with 17 bases in between. CDR3 loop: CSVIPSEQVTEAFF. CDR3 sequence (DNA): TGCAGCGTTATCCCCTCCGAGCAGGTCACTGAAGCTTTCTTT.

This clone has a single count. The chain carries TRBV5-4 and TRBJ2-1; TRBD2 matches 8 bases. After removal of 5 bases from V and 0 bases from J, the junction contained 4 bases not matched to a gene. There are 15 residues in the CDR3. Germline V gene lookup returns CDR1 SGHNT and CDR2 YYREEE (reference sequence). The CDR3 sequence is CASRPGGSSYNEQFF. Written as DNA, the CDR3 is TGTGCCAGCAGACCGGGGGGGAGCTCCTACAATGAGCAGTTCTTC.

This clone has only a few counts. The rearrangement links TRBV12-5 to TRBJ1-1; D is uncertain. The CDR3 covers 14 residues. Germline assignment: CDR1 LGHNT and CDR2 FRNRAP. The V and J ends lost 1 base and 3 bases respectively, with 9 bases between them. The CDR3 DNA is TGTGCTAGTGGTTTGGGTCTGGGAGACACTGAAGCTTTCTTT. Protein product: CASGLGLGDTEAFF.

This sequence joins TRBV10-3 and TRBJ2-1; no firm D call. CDR1 and CDR2 (germline): ENHRY, SYGVKD. V was pared by 0 bases and J by 9 bases, with 9 bases between. The CDR3 has 13 amino acids. CDR3 loop: CAISESSLSEQFF. DNA of the CDR3: TGTGCCATCAGTGAGTCGTCGTTGTCTGAGCAGTTCTTC.

The V call is TRBV5-1, the J call TRBJ2-5, with D possibly being TRBD2 (5 bases). From germline, CDR1 is SGHRS and CDR2 YFSETQ. The CDR3 loop spans 14 amino acids. The V end was cut by 2 bases, the J end by 0 bases, with 8 bases between. CDR3 nucleotides: TGCGCCAGCAGCTTTTCGAGGGACCAAGAGACCCAGTACTTC. This codes for CASSFSRDQETQYF.

Worth noting for this clone: An end of the junction differs from the germline gene, which may be a read error. This chain uses TRBV27 with TRBJ1-2; D is possibly TRBD1 (5 bases). The CDR3 loop spans 16 amino acids. Germline CDR1 is MNHEY and CDR2 is SMNVEV (reference sequence). The CDR3 DNA reads as TGTGCCAGCAGCTTATACTCAGTCCAGGGCCTCTATGGCTACACCTTC. It yields the protein CASSLYSVQGLYGYTF.

This clone was observed a handful of times. The chain joins TRBV12-5 to TRBJ1-3, with TRBD1 as a possible D gene (6 bases). V lost 0 bases, J lost 4 bases, and 19 bases lay in between. CDR3 length: 18 amino acids. Germline CDR1 reads LGHNT; CDR2 reads FRNRAP. CDR3 in amino acids: CASGLVRGIGGLGNTIYF. CDR3 sequence (DNA): TGTGCTAGTGGTTTGGTACGCGGTATTGGGGGCTTGGGAAACACCATATATTTT.

The CDR3 nucleotides read TGTGCCAGCAGCTTAGCTTTCAGGGGTCAAGAGACCCAGTACTTC. Translation gives CASSLAFRGQETQYF. V and J are TRBV7-2 and TRBJ2-5; D might be TRBD1 (6 bases). This CDR3 region has 15 residues. Deletions cut 0 bases from V and 2 bases from J, with 10 bases between. Germline V CDR1 and CDR2: SGHTA, FQGNSA.

The rearrangement links TRBV7-6 to TRBJ2-7, with 7 positions matching TRBD1. The CDR3 has 14 amino acids. The J segment lost 2 bases and the V segment lost 3 bases, leaving 4 bases of the junction unmatched. CDR1 is SGHVS and CDR2 is FNYEAQ in the germline V gene. CDR3 loop: CASSFPDRTYEQYF. CDR3 bases: TGTGCCAGCAGCTTTCCGGACAGGACCTACGAGCAGTACTTC.

The chain has TRBV6-5 and TRBJ1-6; 8 nucleotides line up with TRBD1. The CDR3 length is 14 residues. Germline CDR1 MNHEY, CDR2 SVGAGI. Trimming cost V 5 bases and J 7 bases; bases outside gene matches: 4. The CDR3 here is CASSPGGFNSPLHF. CDR3 in DNA: TGTGCCAGCAGTCCAGGGGGCTTCAATTCACCCCTCCACTTT.

The chain couples TRBV2 to TRBJ1-1; TRBD1 aligns across 9 bases. Germline lookup yields CDR1 SNHLY and CDR2 FYNNEI. This CDR3 spans 19 amino acids. Trimming cost V 4 bases and J 0 bases; bases outside gene matches: 15. The CDR3 sequence is CASSVNSRTGATVNTEAFF. The CDR3 DNA reads TGTGCCAGCAGTGTCAACTCCCGGACAGGGGCGACAGTGAACACTGAAGCTTTCTTT.

The chain joins TRBV5-8 to TRBJ2-1; possible D gene TRBD2, 5 bases. Germline-derived CDR1 and CDR2 are SGHTS and YDEGEE. CDR3 length: 14 amino acids. Trimming removed 0 bases at V and 2 bases at J, with 6 bases between. Here the CDR3 reads CASSLDGTYNEQFF. CDR3 DNA: TGTGCCAGCAGCTTGGACGGGACCTACAATGAGCAGTTCTTC.

V usage is TRBV7-6 and J usage is TRBJ2-7; D gene ambiguous. The CDR3 is 15 residues long. Trimming shortened V by 5 bases and J by 0 bases, and 14 bases separated the two germline ends. The V gene's germline CDR1 is SGHVS and CDR2 FNYEAQ. CDR3 DNA sequence: TGTGCCAGCAGCATAGACGCCTCGAGCTCCTACGAGCAGTACTTC. This translates into CASSIDASSSYEQYF. Full variable domain (outside the CDR3, taken from reference TRBV7-6 and TRBJ2-7): GAGVSQSPRYKVTKRGQDVALRCDPISGHVSLYWYRQALGQGPEFLTYFNYEAQQDKSGLPNDRFSAERPEGSISTLTIQRTEQRDSAMYRCASSIDASSSYEQYFGPGTRLTVT.

The chain uses TRBV27 and TRBJ2-5; a weak D match, TRBD1 (5 bases). This CDR3 comprises 15 residues. Germline values: CDR1 MNHEY, CDR2 SMNVEV (reference sequence). The V gene lost 6 bases and the J gene lost 0 bases, with 14 bases spanning the gap. CDR3 amino acids: CASSVRGPYQETQYF. The DNA of the CDR3 is TGTGCCAGCAGCGTTAGGGGCCCCTACCAAGAGACCCAGTACTTC.

The chain uses TRBV19 and TRBJ2-1; D is perhaps TRBD1 (6 bases). The CDR3 is 17 amino acids. Germline V gene sequence: CDR1 LNHDA, CDR2 SQIVND (reference sequence). V was clipped by 1 base and J by 0 bases, with 13 bases between them. The CDR3, as DNA: TGTGCCAGTAGTATAGTAAGTAGGGGGAGCTCCTACAATGAGCAGTTCTTC. Its translation is CASSIVSRGSSYNEQFF.